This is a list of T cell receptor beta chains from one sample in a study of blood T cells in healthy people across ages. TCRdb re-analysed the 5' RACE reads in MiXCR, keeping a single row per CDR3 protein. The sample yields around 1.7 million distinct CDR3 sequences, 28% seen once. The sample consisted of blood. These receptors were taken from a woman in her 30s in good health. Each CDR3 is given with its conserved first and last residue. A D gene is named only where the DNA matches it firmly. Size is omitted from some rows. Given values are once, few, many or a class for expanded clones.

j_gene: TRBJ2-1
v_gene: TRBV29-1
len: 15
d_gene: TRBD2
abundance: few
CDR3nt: TGCAGCGTTCGACAGGGATCTAGCGGGAGCTATGAGCAGTTCTTC
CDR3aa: CSVRQGSSGSYEQFF

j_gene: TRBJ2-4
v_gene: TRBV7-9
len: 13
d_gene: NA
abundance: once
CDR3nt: TGTGTCAGCAGCCTCACCAGCTACAATGAGCAGTACTTC
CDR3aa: CVSSLTSYNEQYF

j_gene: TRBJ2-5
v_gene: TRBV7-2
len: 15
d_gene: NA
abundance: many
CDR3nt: TGTGCCAGCAGCTTAGCCGGGAATAGAAAAGAGACCCAGTACTTC
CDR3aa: CASSLAGNRKETQYF

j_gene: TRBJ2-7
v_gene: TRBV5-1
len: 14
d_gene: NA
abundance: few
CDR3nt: TGCGCCAGCAGCTTGGACGGCCTCGGCTACGAGCAGTACTTC
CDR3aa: CASSLDGLGYEQYF

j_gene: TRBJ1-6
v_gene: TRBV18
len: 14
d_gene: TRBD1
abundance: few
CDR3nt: TGTGCCAGCTCATGGGACAGAGATAATTCACCCCTCCACTTT
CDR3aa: CASSWDRDNSPLHF

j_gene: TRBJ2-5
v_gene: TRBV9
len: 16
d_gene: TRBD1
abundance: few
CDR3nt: TGTGCCAGCAGCGCCAGGCAAGCGGACAGGGTGGAGACCCAGTACTTC
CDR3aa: CASSARQADRVETQYF

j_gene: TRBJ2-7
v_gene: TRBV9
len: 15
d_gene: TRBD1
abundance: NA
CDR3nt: TGTGCCAGCAGCGCCCGGGACAGGGATTGGTACGAGCAGTACTTC
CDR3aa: CASSARDRDWYEQYF

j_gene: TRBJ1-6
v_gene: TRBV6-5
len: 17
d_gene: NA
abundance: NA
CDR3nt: TGTGCCAGCAGTTACTCAGGGATACGAAAGGGGGATTCACCCCTCCACTTT
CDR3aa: CASSYSGIRKGDSPLHF

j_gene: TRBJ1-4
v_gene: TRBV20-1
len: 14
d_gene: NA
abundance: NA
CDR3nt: TGCAGTGCCGGGGGCACAGGTTATAATGAAAAACTGTTTTTT
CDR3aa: CSAGGTGYNEKLFF

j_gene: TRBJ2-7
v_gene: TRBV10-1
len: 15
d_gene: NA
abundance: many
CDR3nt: TGCGCCAGCAGTGAACGACCAGAGGGAATCTACGAGCAGTACTTC
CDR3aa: CASSERPEGIYEQYF

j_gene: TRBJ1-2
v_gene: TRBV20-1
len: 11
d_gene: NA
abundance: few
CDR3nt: TGCAGTGCTACCCGGGACGGTGGCTACACCTTC
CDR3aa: CSATRDGGYTF

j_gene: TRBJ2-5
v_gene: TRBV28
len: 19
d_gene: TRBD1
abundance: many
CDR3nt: TGTGCCAGCAGTGGTACTAACCAGGGGGCAGGAAGGTCCCAAGAGACCCAGTACTTC
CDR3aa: CASSGTNQGAGRSQETQYF

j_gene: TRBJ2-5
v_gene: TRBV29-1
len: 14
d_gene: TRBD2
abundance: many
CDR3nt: TGCAGCGTTGTCCCCGGGACTAGTATAGAGACCCAGTACTTC
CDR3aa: CSVVPGTSIETQYF

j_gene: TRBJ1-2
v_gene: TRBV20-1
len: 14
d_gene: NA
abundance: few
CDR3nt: TGCAGTGCTAGAGATAGGGACCGCAACTATGGCTACACCTTC
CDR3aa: CSARDRDRNYGYTF

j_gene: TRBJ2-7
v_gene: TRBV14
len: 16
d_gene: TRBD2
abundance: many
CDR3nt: TGTGCCAGCAGCCAACGACTAGCGGGAGGGCTCTCCGAGCAGTACTTC
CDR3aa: CASSQRLAGGLSEQYF

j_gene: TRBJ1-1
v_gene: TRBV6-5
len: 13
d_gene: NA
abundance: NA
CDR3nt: TGTGCCAGCAGCCTCCGGCAGCTGACTGAAGCTTTCTTT
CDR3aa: CASSLRQLTEAFF

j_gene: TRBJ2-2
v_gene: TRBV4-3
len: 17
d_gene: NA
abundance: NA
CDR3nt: TGCGCCAGCACCCCAGAAGTCAACTTCGCGAACACCGGGGAGCTGTTTTTT
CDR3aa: CASTPEVNFANTGELFF

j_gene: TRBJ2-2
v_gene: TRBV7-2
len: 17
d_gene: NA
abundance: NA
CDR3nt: TGTGCCAGCAGCTTTCTAGGGGTTATGGTGAACACCGGGGAGCTGTTTTTT
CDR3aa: CASSFLGVMVNTGELFF

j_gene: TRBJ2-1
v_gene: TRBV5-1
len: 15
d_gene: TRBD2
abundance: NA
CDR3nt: TGCGCCAGCAGCTGGAGGACTAGCGGGGTCAATGAGCAGTTCTTC
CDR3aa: CASSWRTSGVNEQFF

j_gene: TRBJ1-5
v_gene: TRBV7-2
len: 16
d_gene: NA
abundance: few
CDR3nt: TGTGCCAGCAGCTCAGGTCGGGGGGCGCGTACTCAGCCCCAGCATTTT
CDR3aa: CASSSGRGARTQPQHF

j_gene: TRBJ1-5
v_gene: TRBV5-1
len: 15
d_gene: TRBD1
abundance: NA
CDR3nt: TGCGCCAGCAGCTTGGGTGACAGGGTGGATCAGCCCCAGCATTTT
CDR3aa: CASSLGDRVDQPQHF

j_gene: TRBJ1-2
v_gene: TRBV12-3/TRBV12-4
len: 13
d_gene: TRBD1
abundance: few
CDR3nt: TGTGCCAGCAGGGGACAGGGGGATTCGGGCTACACCTTC
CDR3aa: CASRGQGDSGYTF

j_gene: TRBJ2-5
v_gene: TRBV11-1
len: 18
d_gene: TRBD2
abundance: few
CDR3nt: TGTGCCAGCAGCTCGGGGACTAGCGGGGCCTGGAAGCAAGAGACCCAGTACTTC
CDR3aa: CASSSGTSGAWKQETQYF

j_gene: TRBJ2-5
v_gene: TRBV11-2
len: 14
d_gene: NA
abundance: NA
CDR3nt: TGTGCCAGCAGCCCCCAATCGGGTTGGGAGACCCAGTACTTC
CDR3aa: CASSPQSGWETQYF

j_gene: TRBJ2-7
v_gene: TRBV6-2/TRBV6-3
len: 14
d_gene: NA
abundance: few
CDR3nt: TGTGCCAGCACAAACGGAGCGGGCTACTACGAGCAGTACTTC
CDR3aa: CASTNGAGYYEQYF

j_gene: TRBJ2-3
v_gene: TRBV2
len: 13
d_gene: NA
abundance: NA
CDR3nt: TGTGCCAGCATGGTAAGGGAAACAGATACGCAGTATTTT
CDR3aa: CASMVRETDTQYF

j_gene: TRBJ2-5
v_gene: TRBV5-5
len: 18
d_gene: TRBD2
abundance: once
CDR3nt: TGTACCAGCAGCTTGGGACTAGCGGGAGCTTCGGTGGGAGAGACCCTGTACTTC
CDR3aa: CTSSLGLAGASVGETLYF

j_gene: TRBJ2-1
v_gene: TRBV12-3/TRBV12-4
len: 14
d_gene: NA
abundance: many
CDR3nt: TGTGCCAGCAGTCCGAGGACAGACTACAATGAGCAGTTCTTC
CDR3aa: CASSPRTDYNEQFF

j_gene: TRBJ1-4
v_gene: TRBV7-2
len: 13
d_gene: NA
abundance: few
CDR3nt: TGTGCCAGCAGCTTAGCACCCCTCCAAGAACTGTTTTTT
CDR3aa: CASSLAPLQELFF

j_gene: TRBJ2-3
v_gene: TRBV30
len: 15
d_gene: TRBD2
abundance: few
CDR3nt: TGTGCCTGGAGTGATCCTAGCGGGGGGTTGGATACGCAGTATTTT
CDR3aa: CAWSDPSGGLDTQYF

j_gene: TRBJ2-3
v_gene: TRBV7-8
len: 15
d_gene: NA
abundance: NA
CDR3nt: TGTGCCAGCAGCTTTCGAGGCGGGCCGCTAGATATGCAGTATTTT
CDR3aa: CASSFRGGPLDMQYF

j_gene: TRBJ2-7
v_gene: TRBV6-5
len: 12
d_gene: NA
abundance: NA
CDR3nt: TGTGCCAGGAACTCCCAGGGTTACGAGCAGTACTTC
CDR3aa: CARNSQGYEQYF

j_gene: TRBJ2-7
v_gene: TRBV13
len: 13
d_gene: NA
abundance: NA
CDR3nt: TGTGCCAGCAGCGTGAACTGGAGGGACGAGCAGTACTTC
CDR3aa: CASSVNWRDEQYF

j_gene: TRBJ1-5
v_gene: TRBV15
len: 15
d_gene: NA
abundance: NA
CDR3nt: TGTGCCACCAGCAGAGATCCTCGGGGTGACCAGCCCCAGCATTTT
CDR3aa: CATSRDPRGDQPQHF

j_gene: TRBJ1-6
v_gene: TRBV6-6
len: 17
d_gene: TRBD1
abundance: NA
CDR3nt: TGTGCCAGCAGTTACTCCAAGACAGGGGGCTATAATTCACCCCTCCACTTT
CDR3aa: CASSYSKTGGYNSPLHF

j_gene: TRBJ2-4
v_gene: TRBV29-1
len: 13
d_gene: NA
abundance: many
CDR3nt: TGCAGCGTTGAACAGGGTGGGGAAAACATTCAGTACTTC
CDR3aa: CSVEQGGENIQYF

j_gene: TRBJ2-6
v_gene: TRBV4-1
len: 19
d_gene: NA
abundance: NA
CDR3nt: TGCGCCAGCAGCCTGAACTTACTTCAGGGGACGGCTGGGGCCAACGTCCTGACTTTC
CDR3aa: CASSLNLLQGTAGANVLTF

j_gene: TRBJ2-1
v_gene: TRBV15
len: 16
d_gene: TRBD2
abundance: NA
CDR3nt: TGTGCCACCAGCAGAGATCCGGCGGGAGGGCGGGATGAGCAGTTCTTC
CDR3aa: CATSRDPAGGRDEQFF

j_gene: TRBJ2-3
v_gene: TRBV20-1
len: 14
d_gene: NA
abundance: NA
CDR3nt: TGCAGTGCGCACCCCGAGACTTACACAGATACGCAGTATTTT
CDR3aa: CSAHPETYTDTQYF

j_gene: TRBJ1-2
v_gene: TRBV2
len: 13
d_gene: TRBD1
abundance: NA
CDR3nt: TGTGCCAGCAGTGACAGGGGGAACTATGGCTACACCTTC
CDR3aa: CASSDRGNYGYTF

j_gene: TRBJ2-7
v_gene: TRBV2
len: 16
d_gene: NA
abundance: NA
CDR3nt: TGTGCCAGCAGTGATCTTAGGAGAGGGGCGGACTACGAGCAGTACTTC
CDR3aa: CASSDLRRGADYEQYF

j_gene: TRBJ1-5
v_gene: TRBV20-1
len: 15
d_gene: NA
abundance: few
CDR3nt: TGCAGTGCTCAACAGGGATGGGGGGGCAATCAGCCCCAGCATTTT
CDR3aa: CSAQQGWGGNQPQHF

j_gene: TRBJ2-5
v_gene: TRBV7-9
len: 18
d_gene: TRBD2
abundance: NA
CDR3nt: TGTGCCAGCAGCTTCCCCCCAGGGACTAGCGATCGGCTGGAGACCCAGTACTTC
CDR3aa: CASSFPPGTSDRLETQYF

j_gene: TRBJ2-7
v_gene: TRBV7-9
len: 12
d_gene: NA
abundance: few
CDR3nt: TGTGCCAGCAGCGCTCAGGGCATGGAGCAGTACTTC
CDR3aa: CASSAQGMEQYF

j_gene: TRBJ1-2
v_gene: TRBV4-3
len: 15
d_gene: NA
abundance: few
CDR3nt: TGCGCCAGCAGCCCTACGGAACACGTGGCATTGGGCTACACCTTC
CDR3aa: CASSPTEHVALGYTF

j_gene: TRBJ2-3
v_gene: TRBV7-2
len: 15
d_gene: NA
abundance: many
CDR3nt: TGTGCCAGCAGCAAAAGCCCTAGCAGCGCAGATACGCAGTATTTT
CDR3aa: CASSKSPSSADTQYF

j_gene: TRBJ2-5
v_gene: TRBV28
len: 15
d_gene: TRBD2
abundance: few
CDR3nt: TGTGCCAGCAGAACTCTAGCGGAAATTCAAGAGACCCAGTACTTC
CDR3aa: CASRTLAEIQETQYF